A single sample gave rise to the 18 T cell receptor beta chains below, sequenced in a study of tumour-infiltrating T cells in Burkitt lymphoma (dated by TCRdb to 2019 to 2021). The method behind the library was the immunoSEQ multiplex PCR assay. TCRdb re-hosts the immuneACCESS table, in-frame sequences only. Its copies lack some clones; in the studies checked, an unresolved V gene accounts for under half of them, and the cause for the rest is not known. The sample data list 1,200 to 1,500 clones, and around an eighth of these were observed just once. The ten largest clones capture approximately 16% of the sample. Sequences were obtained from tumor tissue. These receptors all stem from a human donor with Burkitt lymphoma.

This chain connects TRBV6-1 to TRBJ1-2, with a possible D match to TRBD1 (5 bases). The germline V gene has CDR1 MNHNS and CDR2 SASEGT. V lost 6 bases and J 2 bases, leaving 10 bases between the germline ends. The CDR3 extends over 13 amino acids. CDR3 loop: CASSPRDNYGYTF. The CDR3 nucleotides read TGTGCCAGCAGCCCCAGGGACAACTATGGCTACACCTTC.

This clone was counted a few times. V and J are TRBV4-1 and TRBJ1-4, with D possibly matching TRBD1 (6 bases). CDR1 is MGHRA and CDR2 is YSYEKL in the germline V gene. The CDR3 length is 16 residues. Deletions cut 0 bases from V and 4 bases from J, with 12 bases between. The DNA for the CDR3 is TGCGCCAGCAGCCAAGAAGGGAAGGGGGGTAATGAAAAACTGTTTTTT. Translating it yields CASSQEGKGGNEKLFF.

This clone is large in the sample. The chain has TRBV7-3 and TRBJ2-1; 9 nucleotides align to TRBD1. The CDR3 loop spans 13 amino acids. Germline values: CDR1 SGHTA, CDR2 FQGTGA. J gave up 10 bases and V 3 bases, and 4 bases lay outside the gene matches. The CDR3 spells CASSFNGQGEQFF. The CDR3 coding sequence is TGTGCCAGCAGCTTTAATGGACAGGGGGAGCAGTTCTTC.

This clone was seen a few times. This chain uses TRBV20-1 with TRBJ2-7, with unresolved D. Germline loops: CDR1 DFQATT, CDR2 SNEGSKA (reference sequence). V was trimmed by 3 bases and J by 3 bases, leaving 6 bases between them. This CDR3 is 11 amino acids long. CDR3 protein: CSARDGYEQYV. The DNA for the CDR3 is TGCAGTGCTAGGGACGGCTACGAGCAGTACGTC.

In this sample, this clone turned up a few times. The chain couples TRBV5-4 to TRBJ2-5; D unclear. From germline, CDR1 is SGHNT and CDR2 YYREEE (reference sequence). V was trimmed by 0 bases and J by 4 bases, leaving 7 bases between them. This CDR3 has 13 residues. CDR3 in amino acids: CASSLEPTETQYF. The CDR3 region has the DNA TGTGCCAGCAGCTTGGAACCCACAGAGACCCAGTACTTC. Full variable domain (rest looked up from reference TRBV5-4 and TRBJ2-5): ETGVTQSPTHLIKTRGQQVTLRCSSQSGHNTVSWYQQALGQGPQFIFQYYREEENGRGNFPPRFSGLQFPNYSSELNVNALELDDSALYLCASSLEPTETQYFGPGTRLLVL.

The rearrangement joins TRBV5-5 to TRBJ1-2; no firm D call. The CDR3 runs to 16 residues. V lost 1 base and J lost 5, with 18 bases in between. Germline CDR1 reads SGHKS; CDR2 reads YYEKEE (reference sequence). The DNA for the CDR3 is TGTGCCAGCAGCTTGCCCAACCCTAGACCCGGGTATGGCTACACCTTC. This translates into CASSLPNPRPGYGYTF.

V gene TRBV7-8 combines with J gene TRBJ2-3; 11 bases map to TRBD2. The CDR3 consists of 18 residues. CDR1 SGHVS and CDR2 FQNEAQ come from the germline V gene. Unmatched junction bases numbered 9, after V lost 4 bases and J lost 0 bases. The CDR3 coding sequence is TGTGCCAGCAGCTCAATATTAGCGGGGGGGACTAGCACAGATACGCAGTATTTT. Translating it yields CASSSILAGGTSTDTQYF.

As DNA, the CDR3 is TGTGCCAGCACCCTTGGCGGGGAGCTGTTTTTT. It translates to CASTLGGELFF. The rearrangement joins TRBV6-1 to TRBJ2-2; D unclear. Trimming removed 7 bases from V and 7 bases from J, with 7 bases in between. This CDR3 contains 11 residues. CDR1 is MNHNS and CDR2 is SASEGT in the germline V gene.

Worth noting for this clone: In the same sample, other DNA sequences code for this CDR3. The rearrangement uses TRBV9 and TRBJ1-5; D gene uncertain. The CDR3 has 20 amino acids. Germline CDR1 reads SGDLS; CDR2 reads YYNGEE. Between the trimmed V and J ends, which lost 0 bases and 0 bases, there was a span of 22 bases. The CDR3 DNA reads TGTGCCAGCAGCGTAGCCCCACCCCTCCCAAGCCAATATAGCAATCAGCCCCAGCATTTT. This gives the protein CASSVAPPLPSQYSNQPQHF.

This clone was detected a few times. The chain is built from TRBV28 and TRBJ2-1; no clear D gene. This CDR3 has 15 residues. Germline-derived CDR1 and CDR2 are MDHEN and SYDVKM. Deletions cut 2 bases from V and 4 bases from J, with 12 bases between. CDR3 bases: TGTGCCAGCAGTTTAATGGACCAGACGTACAATGAGCAGTTCTTC. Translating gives CASSLMDQTYNEQFF. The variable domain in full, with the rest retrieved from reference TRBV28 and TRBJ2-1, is DVKVTQSSRYLVKRTGEKVFLECVQDMDHENMFWYRQDPGLGLRLIYFSYDVKMKEKGDIPEGYSVSREKKERFSLILESASTNQTSMYLCASSLMDQTYNEQFFGPGTRLTVL.

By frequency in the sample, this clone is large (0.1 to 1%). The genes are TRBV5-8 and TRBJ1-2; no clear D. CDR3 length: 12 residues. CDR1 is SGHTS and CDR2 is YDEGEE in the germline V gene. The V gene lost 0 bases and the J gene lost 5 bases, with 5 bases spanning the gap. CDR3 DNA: TGTGCCAGCAGCTTGGGCTCATATGGCTACACCTTC. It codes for CASSLGSYGYTF.

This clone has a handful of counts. Here the CDR3 DNA reads TGTGCCAGTTCTGAATCGGTGGGCACTGAAGCTTTCTTT. Its protein is CASSESVGTEAFF. This rearrangement joins TRBV2 to TRBJ1-1; no clear D. The V and J ends lost 9 bases and 4 bases respectively, with 15 bases between them. The CDR3 runs 13 residues. Germline V gene data show CDR1 as SNHLY and CDR2 as FYNNEI.

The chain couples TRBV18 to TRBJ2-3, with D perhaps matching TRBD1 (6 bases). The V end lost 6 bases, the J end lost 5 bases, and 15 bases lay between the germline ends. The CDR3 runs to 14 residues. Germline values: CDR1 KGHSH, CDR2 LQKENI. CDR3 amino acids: CASSSMGAEDTQYF. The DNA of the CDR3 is TGTGCCAGCTCTTCGATGGGGGCCGAAGATACGCAGTATTTT.

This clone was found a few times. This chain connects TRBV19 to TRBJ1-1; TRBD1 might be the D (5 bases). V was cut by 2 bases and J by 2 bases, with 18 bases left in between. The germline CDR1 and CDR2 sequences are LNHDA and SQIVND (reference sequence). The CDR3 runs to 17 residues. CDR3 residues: CASSILGAGLINTEAFF. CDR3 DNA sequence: TGTGCCAGTAGTATATTAGGGGCTGGTTTAATCAACACTGAAGCTTTCTTT.

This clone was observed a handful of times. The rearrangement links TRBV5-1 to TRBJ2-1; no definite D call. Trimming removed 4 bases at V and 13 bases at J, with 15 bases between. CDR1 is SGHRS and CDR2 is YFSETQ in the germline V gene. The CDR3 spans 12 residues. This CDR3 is CASSLSDWQQFF. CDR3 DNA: TGCGCCAGCAGCCTCTCAGACTGGCAACAGTTCTTC.

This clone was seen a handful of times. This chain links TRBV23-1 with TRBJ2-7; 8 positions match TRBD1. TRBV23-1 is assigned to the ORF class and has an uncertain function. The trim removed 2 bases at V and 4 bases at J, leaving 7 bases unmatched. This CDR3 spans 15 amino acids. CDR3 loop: CASSQLGQENYEQYV. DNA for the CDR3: TGCGCCAGCAGTCAACTGGGACAGGAAAATTACGAGCAGTACGTC.

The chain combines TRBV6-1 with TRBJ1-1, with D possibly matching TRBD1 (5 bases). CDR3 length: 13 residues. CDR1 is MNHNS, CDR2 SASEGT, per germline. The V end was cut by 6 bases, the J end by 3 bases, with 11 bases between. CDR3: CASRPLRDTEAFF. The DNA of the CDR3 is TGTGCCAGCAGGCCTCTCAGGGACACTGAAGCTTTCTTT.

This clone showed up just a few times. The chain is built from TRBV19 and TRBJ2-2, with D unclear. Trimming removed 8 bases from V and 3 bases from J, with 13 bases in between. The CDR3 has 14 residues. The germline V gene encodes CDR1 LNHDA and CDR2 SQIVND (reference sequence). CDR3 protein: CASEDILYTGELFF. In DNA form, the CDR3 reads TGTGCCAGTGAAGACATCCTTTACACCGGGGAGCTGTTTTTT.